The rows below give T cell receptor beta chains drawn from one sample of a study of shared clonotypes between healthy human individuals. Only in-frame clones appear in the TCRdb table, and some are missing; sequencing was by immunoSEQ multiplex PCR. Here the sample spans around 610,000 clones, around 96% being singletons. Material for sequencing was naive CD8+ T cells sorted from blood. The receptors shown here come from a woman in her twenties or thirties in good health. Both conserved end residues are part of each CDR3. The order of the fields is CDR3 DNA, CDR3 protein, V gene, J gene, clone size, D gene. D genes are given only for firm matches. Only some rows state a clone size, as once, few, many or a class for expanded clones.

TGTGCCAGCAGACGGGACAGGGCGTTTGAAGCTTTCTTT	CASRRDRAFEAFF	TRBV27	TRBJ1-1	NA	TRBD1
TGTGCCAGCAGTTACTTGGGAGGGGGCCAAGAGACCCAGTACTTC	CASSYLGGGQETQYF	TRBV28	TRBJ2-5	once	NA
TGCGCCAGCAGCTCCGGACAGGGTATTTGGAACGAGCAGTACTTC	CASSSGQGIWNEQYF	TRBV5-1	TRBJ2-7	NA	TRBD1
TGCGCCAGCAGCCACGACGAGGGGCTAGTAAAAGAGACCCAGTACTTC	CASSHDEGLVKETQYF	TRBV4-1	TRBJ2-5	NA	NA
TGCGCCAGCAGCCAAGATAGACGGAGAGACAATGAGCAGTTCTTC	CASSQDRRRDNEQFF	TRBV4-1	TRBJ2-1	NA	NA
TGTGCCAGCATTCCCAGAGCTGAGCAGGGCCACGAGCAGTACTTC	CASIPRAEQGHEQYF	TRBV6-1	TRBJ2-7	NA	NA
TGTGCCAGCAGTTTATCTCCAGGGGACACTGAAGCTTTCTTT	CASSLSPGDTEAFF	TRBV27	TRBJ1-1	many	NA
TGTGCCAGCAGCTTAGGACTAGCGGGAGGGCCCTACAATGAGCAGTTCTTC	CASSLGLAGGPYNEQFF	TRBV7-6	TRBJ2-1	NA	TRBD2
TGTGCCAGCAGTGAGATTTCGGAGATCTACGAAACCTACACTGAAGCTTTCTTT	CASSEISEIYETYTEAFF	TRBV6-1	TRBJ1-1	NA	NA
TGTGCCAGCAGTTTTGGGGGTGCGGAGCAGTACTTC	CASSFGGAEQYF	TRBV27	TRBJ2-5	NA	NA
TGTGCCAGTAGTATAGTACTAGCGGGAGGTGGGAATGAGCAGTTCTTC	CASSIVLAGGGNEQFF	TRBV19	TRBJ2-1	NA	TRBD2
TGTGCCAGCAGTTTCGGCAGGGGGTTTGGCGAGCAGTACTTC	CASSFGRGFGEQYF	TRBV27	TRBJ2-7	NA	TRBD1
TGTGCCAGCAGTGCTCGACCGGGAGGGGGCCAAGAGACCCAGTACTTC	CASSARPGGGQETQYF	TRBV9	TRBJ2-5	NA	TRBD2
TGTGCCAGTACCACAAGGCTAGCGGGAGTCGGCTACAATGAGCAGTTCTTC	CASTTRLAGVGYNEQFF	TRBV19	TRBJ2-1	NA	TRBD2
TGTGCCAGCAGTGAAATTTTTAGGCGGATAAATCAGCCCCAGCATTTT	CASSEIFRRINQPQHF	TRBV6-1	TRBJ1-5	NA	NA
TGCAGCGTTGGACAGCCTACTAACTATGGCTACACCTTC	CSVGQPTNYGYTF	TRBV29-1	TRBJ1-2	NA	NA
TGTGCCAGCACCGGTGTCCGGGACTTCTCACGCACAGATACGCAGTATTTT	CASTGVRDFSRTDTQYF	TRBV28	TRBJ2-3	NA	NA
TGTGCCACCAGTCGGGAGGACACAGATACGCAGTATTTT	CATSREDTDTQYF	TRBV15	TRBJ2-3	NA	TRBD2
TGTGCCACCAGCGGCCGGGACAGGGGCTACGAGCAGTACTTC	CATSGRDRGYEQYF	TRBV15	TRBJ2-7	NA	TRBD1
TGTGCCAGCAGTGATGAGAGTACGCAGTATTTT	CASSDESTQYF	TRBV2	TRBJ2-3	NA	NA
TGTGCCACAGCCCCGAACTCCTACAATGAGCAGTTCTTC	CATAPNSYNEQFF	TRBV19	TRBJ2-1	once	NA
TGTGCCAGCAGCCCCCTAAGGAGCTCCCAAGAGACCCAGTACTTC	CASSPLRSSQETQYF	TRBV14	TRBJ2-5	NA	NA
TGTGCCAGCAGCTTCCCCACGGGTACTATCTCCTACAATGAGCAGTTCTTC	CASSFPTGTISYNEQFF	TRBV11-2	TRBJ2-1	NA	NA
TGTGCCAGTAGTATTGGAGGACAATTCTACGAGCAGTACTTC	CASSIGGQFYEQYF	TRBV19	TRBJ2-7	NA	NA
TGTGCCAGCACCTTAGTACCCTACGAGCAGTACTTC	CASTLVPYEQYF	TRBV2	TRBJ2-7	NA	NA